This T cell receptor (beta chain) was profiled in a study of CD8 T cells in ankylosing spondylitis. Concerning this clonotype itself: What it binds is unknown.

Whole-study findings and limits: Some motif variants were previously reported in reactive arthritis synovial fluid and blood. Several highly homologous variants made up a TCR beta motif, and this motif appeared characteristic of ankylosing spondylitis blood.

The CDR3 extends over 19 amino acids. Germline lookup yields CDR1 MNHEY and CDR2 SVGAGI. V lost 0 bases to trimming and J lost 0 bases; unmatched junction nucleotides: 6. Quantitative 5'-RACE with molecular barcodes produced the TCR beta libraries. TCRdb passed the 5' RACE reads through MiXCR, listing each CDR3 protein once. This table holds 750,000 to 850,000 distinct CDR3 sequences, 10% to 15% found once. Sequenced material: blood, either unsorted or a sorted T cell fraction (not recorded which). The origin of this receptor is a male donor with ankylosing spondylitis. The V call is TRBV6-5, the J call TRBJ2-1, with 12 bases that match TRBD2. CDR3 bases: TGTGCCAGCAGTTACTCCCTAGCGGGAGGGTCGAGCTCCTACAATGAGCAGTTCTTC. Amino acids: CASSYSLAGGSSSYNEQFF.